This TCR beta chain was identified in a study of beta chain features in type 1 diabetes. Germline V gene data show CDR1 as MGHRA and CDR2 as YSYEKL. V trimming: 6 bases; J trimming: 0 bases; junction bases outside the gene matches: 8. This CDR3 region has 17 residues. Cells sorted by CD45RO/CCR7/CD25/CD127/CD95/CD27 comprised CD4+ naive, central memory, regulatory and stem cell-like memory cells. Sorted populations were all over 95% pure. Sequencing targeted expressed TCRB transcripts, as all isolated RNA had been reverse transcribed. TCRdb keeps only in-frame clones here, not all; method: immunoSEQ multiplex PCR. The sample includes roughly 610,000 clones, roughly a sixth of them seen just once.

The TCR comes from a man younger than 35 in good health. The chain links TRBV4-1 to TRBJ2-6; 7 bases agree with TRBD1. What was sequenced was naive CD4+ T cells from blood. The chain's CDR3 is CASRSPGQNSGANVLTF. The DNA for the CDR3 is TGCGCCAGCAGGTCACCGGGACAGAACTCTGGGGCCAACGTCCTGACTTTC.